The 4 T cell receptor beta chains below all came from one sample that was sequenced in a study of siplizumab effects on memory and regulatory T cells. Assay: immunoSEQ multiplex PCR; the TCRdb copy retains only in-frame clones and omits some. The sample carries 60,000 to 80,000 clones, around 78% recorded once. Sequencing used memory CD4+ T cells sorted from blood. These receptors came from a human donor in good health.

The chain has TRBV4-1 and TRBJ1-2; D remains ambiguous. This CDR3 has 14 residues. The germline V and J ends were trimmed by 0 bases and 8 bases, with 13 bases remaining between them. The germline V gene has CDR1 MGHRA and CDR2 YSYEKL. DNA for the CDR3: TGCGCCAGCAGCCAAGAGATCTCCGGGTCCGGCTACACCTTC. It encodes CASSQEISGSGYTF.

The J gene is TRBJ2-4, the V gene TRBV4-2; D gene unclear. The CDR3 runs 16 residues. Germline CDR1 and CDR2: LGHNA and YNFKEQ. Trimming cost V 0 bases and J 1 base, with 10 bases left between them. CDR3 region: CASSQDLEGAKNIQYF. CDR3 DNA sequence: TGTGCCAGCAGCCAAGATCTAGAAGGGGCCAAAAACATTCAGTACTTC.

Remarks on this clone: The sample carries other DNA sequences with the same CDR3. The CDR3 protein is CASSSGMNTEAFF. The CDR3 bases are TGTGCCAGTAGTTCGGGGATGAACACTGAAGCTTTCTTT. The gene calls are TRBV19 and TRBJ1-1; D remains ambiguous. Trimming cost V 5 bases and J 0 bases, with 7 bases left between them. Germline-derived CDR1 and CDR2 are LNHDA and SQIVND (reference sequence). The CDR3 extends over 13 amino acids.

This chain uses TRBV30 with TRBJ1-1, with TRBD1 identical over 9 bases. Germline V gene lookup returns CDR1 GTSNPN and CDR2 SVGIG (reference sequence). CDR3 size: 17 residues. The junction had 11 bases not matched to a gene; V was cut back by 2 bases and J by 1 base. The CDR3 loop reads CAWSLTPGQGPNTEAFF. Written as DNA, the CDR3 is TGTGCCTGGAGTTTAACTCCGGGACAGGGCCCGAACACTGAAGCTTTCTTT. The full variable domain, with the rest looked up from reference TRBV30 and TRBJ1-1, is SQTIHQWPATLVQPVGSPLSLECTVEGTSNPNLYWYRQAAGRGLQLLFYSVGIGQISSEVPQNLSASRPQDRQFILSSKKLLLSDSGFYLCAWSLTPGQGPNTEAFFGQGTRLTVV.